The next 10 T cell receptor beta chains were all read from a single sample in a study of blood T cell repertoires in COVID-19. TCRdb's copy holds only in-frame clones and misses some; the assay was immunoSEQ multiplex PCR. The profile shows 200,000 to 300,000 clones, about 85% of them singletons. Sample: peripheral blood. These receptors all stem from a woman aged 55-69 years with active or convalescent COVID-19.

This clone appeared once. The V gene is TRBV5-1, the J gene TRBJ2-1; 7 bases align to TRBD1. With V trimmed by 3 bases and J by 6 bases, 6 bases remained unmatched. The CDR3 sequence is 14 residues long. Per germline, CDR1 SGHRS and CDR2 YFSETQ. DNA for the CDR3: TGCGCCAGCAGCTCCCGGGACAGTTCCAATGAGCAGTTCTTC. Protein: CASSSRDSSNEQFF.

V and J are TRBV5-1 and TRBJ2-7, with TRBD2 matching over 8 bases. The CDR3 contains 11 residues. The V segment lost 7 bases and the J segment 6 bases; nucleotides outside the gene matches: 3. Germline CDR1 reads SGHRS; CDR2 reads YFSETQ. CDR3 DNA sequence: TGCGCCAGCGCGGGGGGCGGCGAGCAGTACTTC. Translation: CASAGGGEQYF.

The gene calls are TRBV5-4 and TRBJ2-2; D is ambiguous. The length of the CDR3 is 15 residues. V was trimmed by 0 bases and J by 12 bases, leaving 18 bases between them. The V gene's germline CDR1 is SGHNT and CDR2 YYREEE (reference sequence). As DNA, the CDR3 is TGTGCCAGCAGCTTGGATATCCTCGGAGCGAGGCAGCTGTTTTTT. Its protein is CASSLDILGARQLFF.

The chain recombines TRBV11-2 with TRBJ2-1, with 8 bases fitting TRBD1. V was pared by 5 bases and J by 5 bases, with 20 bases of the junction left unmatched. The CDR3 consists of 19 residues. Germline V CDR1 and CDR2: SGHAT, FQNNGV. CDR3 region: CASSQMTGAYEYTDNEQFF. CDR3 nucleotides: TGTGCCAGCAGCCAAATGACAGGGGCTTATGAGTATACGGACAATGAGCAGTTCTTC.

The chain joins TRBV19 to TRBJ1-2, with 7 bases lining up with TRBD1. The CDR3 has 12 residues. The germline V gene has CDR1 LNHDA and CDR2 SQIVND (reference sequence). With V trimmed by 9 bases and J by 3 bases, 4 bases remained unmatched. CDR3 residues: CASTDRDYGYTF. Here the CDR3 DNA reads TGTGCCAGCACCGACAGGGACTATGGCTACACCTTC. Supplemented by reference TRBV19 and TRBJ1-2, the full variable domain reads DGGITQSPKYLFRKEGQNVTLSCEQNLNHDAMYWYRQDPGQGLRLIYYSQIVNDFQKGDIAEGYSVSREKKESFPLTVTSAQKNPTAFYLCASTDRDYGYTFGSGTRLTVV.

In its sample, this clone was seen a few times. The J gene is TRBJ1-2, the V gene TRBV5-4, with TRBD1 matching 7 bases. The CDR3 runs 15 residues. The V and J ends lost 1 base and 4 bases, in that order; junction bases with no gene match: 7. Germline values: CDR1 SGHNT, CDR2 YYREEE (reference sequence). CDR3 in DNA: TGTGCCAGCAGCTTGTGGGGACAGCGGCTCTATGGCTACACCTTC. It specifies CASSLWGQRLYGYTF. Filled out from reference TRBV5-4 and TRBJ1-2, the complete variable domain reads ETGVTQSPTHLIKTRGQQVTLRCSSQSGHNTVSWYQQALGQGPQFIFQYYREEENGRGNFPPRFSGLQFPNYSSELNVNALELDDSALYLCASSLWGQRLYGYTFGSGTRLTVV.

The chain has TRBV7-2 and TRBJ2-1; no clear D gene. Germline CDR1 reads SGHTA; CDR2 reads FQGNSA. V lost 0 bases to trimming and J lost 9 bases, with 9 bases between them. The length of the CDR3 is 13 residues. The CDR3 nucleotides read TGTGCCAGCAGCTTAGCGCTAGGCGGTGAGCAGTTCTTC. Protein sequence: CASSLALGGEQFF.

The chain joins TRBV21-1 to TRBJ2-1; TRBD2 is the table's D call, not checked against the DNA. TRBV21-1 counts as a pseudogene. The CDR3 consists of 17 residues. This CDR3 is CASSKRRALAGGNEQFF. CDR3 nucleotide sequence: TGTGCCAGCAGCAAACGGCGGGCACTAGCGGGTGGCAATGAGCAGTTCTTC.

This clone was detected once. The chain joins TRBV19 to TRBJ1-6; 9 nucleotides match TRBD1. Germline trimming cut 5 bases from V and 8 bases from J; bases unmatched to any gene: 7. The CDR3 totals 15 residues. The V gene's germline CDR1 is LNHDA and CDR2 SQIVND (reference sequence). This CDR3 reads CASSPTGGADSPLHF. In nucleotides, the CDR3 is TGTGCCAGTAGTCCTACAGGGGGCGCCGATTCACCCCTCCACTTT.

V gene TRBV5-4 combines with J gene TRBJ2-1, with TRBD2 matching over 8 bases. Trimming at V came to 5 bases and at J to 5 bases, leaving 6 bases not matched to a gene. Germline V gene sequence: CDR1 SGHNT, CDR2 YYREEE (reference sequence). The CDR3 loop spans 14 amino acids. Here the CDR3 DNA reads TGTGCCAGCAGACCCGGACTAGCTGACAATGAGCAGTTCTTC. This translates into CASRPGLADNEQFF. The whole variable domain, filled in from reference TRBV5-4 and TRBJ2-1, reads ETGVTQSPTHLIKTRGQQVTLRCSSQSGHNTVSWYQQALGQGPQFIFQYYREEENGRGNFPPRFSGLQFPNYSSELNVNALELDDSALYLCASRPGLADNEQFFGPGTRLTVL.